This T cell receptor beta chain was captured in a study of neurological immune-mediated disorders. The CDR3 totals 14 residues. V was cut by 5 bases and J by 4 bases, with 16 bases left in between. Germline-derived CDR1 and CDR2 are SGHDT and YYEEEE. This clonotype was detected many times. As for the cDNA, it was generated by 5'RACE with 10-nucleotide random UMIs. TCRdb redid the calling of the 5' RACE reads with MiXCR, one entry per CDR3 protein. This sample has some 60,000 distinct CDR3 sequences, with under 5.5% found just once. Sequences were obtained from PBMCs. J is TRBJ2-7 and V is TRBV5-6, with D possibly being TRBD1 or TRBD2 (5 bases each). The TCR was taken from a woman in her forties or fifties with multiple sclerosis. The CDR3 DNA follows: TGTGCCAGCAGTGGGGGACCCCTCGGATACGAGCAGTACTTC. Its translation: CASSGGPLGYEQYF.